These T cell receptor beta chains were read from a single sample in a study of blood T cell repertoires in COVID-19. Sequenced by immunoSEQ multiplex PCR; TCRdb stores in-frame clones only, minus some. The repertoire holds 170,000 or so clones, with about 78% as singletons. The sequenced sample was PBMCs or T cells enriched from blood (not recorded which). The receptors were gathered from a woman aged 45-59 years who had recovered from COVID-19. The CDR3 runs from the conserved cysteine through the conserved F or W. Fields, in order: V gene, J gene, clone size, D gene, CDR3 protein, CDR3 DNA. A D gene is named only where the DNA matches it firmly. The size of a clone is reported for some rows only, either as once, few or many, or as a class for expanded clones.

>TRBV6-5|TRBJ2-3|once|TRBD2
CASSYRGGMDTQYF
TGTGCCAGCAGTTACCGCGGGGGTATGGATACGCAGTATTTT
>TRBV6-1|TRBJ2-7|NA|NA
CATTPRDGSSYEQYF
TGTGCCACCACACCGAGGGACGGGAGCTCCTACGAGCAGTACTTC
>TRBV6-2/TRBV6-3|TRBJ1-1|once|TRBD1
CASSPTGDYTEAFF
TGTGCCAGCAGTCCGACAGGGGATTACACTGAAGCTTTCTTT
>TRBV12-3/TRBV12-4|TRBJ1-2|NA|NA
CASSFQGYGYTF
TGTGCCAGCAGTTTCCAGGGCTATGGCTACACCTTC
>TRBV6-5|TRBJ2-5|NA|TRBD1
CASSGQGETQYF
TGTGCCAGCAGCGGACAGGGAGAGACCCAGTACTTC
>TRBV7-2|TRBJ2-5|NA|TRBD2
CASSLDVTSGQVAQYF
TGTGCCAGCAGCTTAGATGTGACTAGCGGTCAGGTCGCCCAGTACTTC
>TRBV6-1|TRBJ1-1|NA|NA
CASSEVGSRGGTEAFF
TGTGCCAGCAGTGAAGTGGGGAGCCGTGGTGGCACTGAAGCTTTCTTT
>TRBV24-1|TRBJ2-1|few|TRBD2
CATSESGTSGQNEQFF
TGTGCCACCAGCGAATCCGGGACTAGCGGGCAAAATGAGCAGTTCTTC
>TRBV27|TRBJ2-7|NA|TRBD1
CASSEFLPGQGRYEQYF
TGTGCCAGCAGTGAATTCCTTCCGGGACAGGGTCGCTACGAGCAGTACTTC
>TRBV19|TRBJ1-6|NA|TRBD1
CASTLDGTGRSPLHF
TGTGCCAGTACCCTGGATGGGACAGGTCGCTCACCCCTCCACTTT
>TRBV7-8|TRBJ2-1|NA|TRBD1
CASSSQQKTGDEQFF
TGTGCCAGCAGCTCCCAACAAAAGACAGGGGATGAGCAGTTCTTC
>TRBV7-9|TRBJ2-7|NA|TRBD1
CASEPGQGSEQYF
TGTGCCAGCGAGCCGGGACAGGGGAGTGAGCAGTACTTC
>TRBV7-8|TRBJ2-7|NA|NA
CASSLVADYEQYF
TGTGCCAGCAGCTTAGTAGCGGACTACGAGCAGTACTTC
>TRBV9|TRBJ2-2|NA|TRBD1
CASSRDRGDTGELFF
TGTGCCAGCAGCCGGGACAGGGGTGACACCGGGGAGCTGTTTTTT
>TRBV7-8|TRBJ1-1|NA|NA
CASSAREGAEAFF
TGTGCCAGCAGCGCAAGGGAGGGCGCTGAAGCTTTCTTT
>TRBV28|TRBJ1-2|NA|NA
CASSFSGVYGYTF
TGTGCCAGCAGTTTTTCAGGGGTCTATGGCTACACCTTC
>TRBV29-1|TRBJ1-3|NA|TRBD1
CSVVLPKGQTSSGNTIYF
TGCAGCGTTGTCCTTCCCAAGGGACAGACGAGCTCTGGAAACACCATATATTTT
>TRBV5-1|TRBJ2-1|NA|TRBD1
CASSLEGTEYNEQFF
TGCGCCAGCAGCTTGGAGGGGACAGAGTACAATGAGCAGTTCTTC
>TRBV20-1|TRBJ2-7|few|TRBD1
CSASRADRGSFYEQYF
TGCAGTGCTAGTCGCGCGGACAGGGGTTCTTTCTACGAGCAGTACTTC
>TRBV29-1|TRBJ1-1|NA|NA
CSVIPNRVGTEAFF
TGCAGCGTCATCCCTAACAGGGTAGGCACTGAAGCTTTCTTT
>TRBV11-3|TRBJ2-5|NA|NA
CASSQAAGTGRETQYF
TGTGCCAGCAGCCAAGCCGCCGGGACTGGCAGAGAGACCCAGTACTTC
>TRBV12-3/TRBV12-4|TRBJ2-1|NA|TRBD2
CASRRSGEVTFF
TGTGCCAGCAGACGAAGCGGGGAGGTTACTTTCTTC
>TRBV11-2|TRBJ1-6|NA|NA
CASSSFSDSPLHF
TGTGCCAGCAGCTCCTTCTCGGATTCACCCCTCCACTTT
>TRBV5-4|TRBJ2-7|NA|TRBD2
CASSPREDREQYF
TGTGCCAGCAGCCCCCGGGAGGACCGGGAGCAGTACTTC